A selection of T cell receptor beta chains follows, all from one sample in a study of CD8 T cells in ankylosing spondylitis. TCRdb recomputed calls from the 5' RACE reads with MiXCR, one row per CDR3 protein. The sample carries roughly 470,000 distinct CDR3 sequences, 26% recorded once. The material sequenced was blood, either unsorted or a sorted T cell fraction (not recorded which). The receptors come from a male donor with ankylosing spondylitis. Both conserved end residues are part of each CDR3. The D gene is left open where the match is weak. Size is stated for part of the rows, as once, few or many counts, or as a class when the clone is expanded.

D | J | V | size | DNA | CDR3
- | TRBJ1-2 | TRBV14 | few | TGTGCCAGCAGCCAAGTCGGGGTTGAAGTCCATGGCTACACCTTC | CASSQVGVEVHGYTF
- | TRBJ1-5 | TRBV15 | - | TGTGCCACCAGCAGAGCGGGCAGGGATCAGCCCCAGCATTTT | CATSRAGRDQPQHF
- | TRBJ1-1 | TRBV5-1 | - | TGCGCCAGCAGTCTTCTCGTTTCGAACACTGAAGCTTTCTTT | CASSLLVSNTEAFF
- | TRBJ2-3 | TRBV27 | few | TGTGCCAGCACCCCCCGGGGAAGCACAGATACGCAGTATTTT | CASTPRGSTDTQYF
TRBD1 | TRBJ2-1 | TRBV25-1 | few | TGTGCCAGTAAAAAGGCCGGGACAGGGGTGGATGAGCAGTTCTTC | CASKKAGTGVDEQFF
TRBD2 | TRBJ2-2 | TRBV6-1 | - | TGTGCCAGCAGTCTCCTAGCGGGAGGGCGTGACGGGGAGCTGTTTTTT | CASSLLAGGRDGELFF
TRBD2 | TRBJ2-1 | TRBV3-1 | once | TGTGCCAGCAGGCCTAGCGGGAGGTGGAATGAGCAGTTCTTC | CASRPSGRWNEQFF
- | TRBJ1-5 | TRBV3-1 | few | TGTGCCAGCAGCCCGCAACTTGACACAGGGATGGGCAATCAGCCCCAGCATTTT | CASSPQLDTGMGNQPQHF
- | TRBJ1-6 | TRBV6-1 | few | TGTGCCAGCTCCCAGGCGGGGAAGGATTCACCCCTCCACTTT | CASSQAGKDSPLHF
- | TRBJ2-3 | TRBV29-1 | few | TGCAGCGCCGAGAGGCAGGGGGGAGATACGCAGTATTTT | CSAERQGGDTQYF
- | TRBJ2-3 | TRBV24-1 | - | TGTGCCACCAGTGACCCTCTAGGCCCAGGGGATACGCAGTATTTT | CATSDPLGPGDTQYF
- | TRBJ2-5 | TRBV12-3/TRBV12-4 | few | TGTGCCAGCAGTAAGGGACGGCAAGAGACCCAGTACTTC | CASSKGRQETQYF